This is a list of T cell receptor beta chains from one sample in a study of T cell repertoires in aging, cancer and after chemotherapy. TCRdb re-called the multiplex PCR reads with MiXCR, one entry per CDR3 protein. This table holds roughly 5,300 distinct CDR3 sequences, roughly a quarter found once. Material for sequencing was blood. The source is a human donor with a solid tumor. CDR3s include the opening cysteine and the closing phenylalanine or tryptophan. A D gene is named only where the DNA matches it firmly. Size values are once, few and many counts, or a class for expanded clones, and some rows have none.

TRBJ1-6,13,TRBV6-2/TRBV6-3,-,medium-sized,TGTGCCAGCAGTTCCGTGGCTGGATCACCCCTCCACTTT,CASSSVAGSPLHF
TRBJ2-5,14,TRBV19,-,medium-sized,TGTGCCAGTAGTGGCAACCCGGGTCTGGGGACCCAGTACTTC,CASSGNPGLGTQYF
TRBJ2-1,14,TRBV4-2,-,-,TGTGCCAGCAGCCTCCGGGCTACTCTTGGTGAGCAGTTCTTC,CASSLRATLGEQFF
TRBJ1-2,14,TRBV6-5,-,-,TGTGCCAGCAGTTTATCCGGACAGAACTATGGCTACACCTTC,CASSLSGQNYGYTF
TRBJ2-3,18,TRBV4-3,-,few,TGCGCCAGCAGCCAAGAGGCGTCCGGATCTAGCGGCACAGATACGCAGTATTTT,CASSQEASGSSGTDTQYF
TRBJ2-4,15,TRBV27,TRBD2,medium-sized,TGTGCCAGCAGTCCAATTTCCGCGGGAGGTACCATTCAGTACTTC,CASSPISAGGTIQYF
TRBJ2-5,15,TRBV12-3/TRBV12-4,TRBD2,-,TGTGCCAGCAGTTGGACTAGAGGGAGCCAAGAGACCCAGTACTTC,CASSWTRGSQETQYF
TRBJ2-5,14,TRBV5-4,-,medium-sized,TGTGCCAGCAGCAAACGACCGTACCAAGAGACCCAGTACTTC,CASSKRPYQETQYF
TRBJ1-5,13,TRBV27,-,medium-sized,TGTGCCAGCAGTTCGAATAGCAATCAGCCCCAGCATTTT,CASSSNSNQPQHF
TRBJ2-7,15,TRBV6-2/TRBV6-3,TRBD2,few,TGTGCCAGCAGTTACTCGAGGCCTAGCGGCTACGAGCAGTACTTC,CASSYSRPSGYEQYF
TRBJ2-5,17,TRBV6-2/TRBV6-3,TRBD1,medium-sized,TGTGCCAGCAGTTACACGGACCTCAGGGGGACGGGAGAGACCCAGTACTTC,CASSYTDLRGTGETQYF
TRBJ1-2,12,TRBV10-3,-,-,TGTGCCATCAATGGGGGACCCTATGGCTACACCTTC,CAINGGPYGYTF
TRBJ1-2,12,TRBV28,-,-,TGTGCCAGCACCCCCCTTCTAGAGGGCTACACCTTC,CASTPLLEGYTF
TRBJ1-2,16,TRBV19,TRBD1,medium-sized,TGTGCCAGTAGTATACTTCCGGGACAGGGTAACTATGGCTACACCTTC,CASSILPGQGNYGYTF
TRBJ1-2,17,TRBV27,TRBD1,medium-sized,TGTGCCAGCAGTTGGTGGACAGGGGGCCCTTGGGGGTATGGCTACACCTTC,CASSWWTGGPWGYGYTF
TRBJ2-1,15,TRBV28,TRBD2,-,TGTGCCAGCAGTTTGGGCGGGAGTAGGACCAATGAGCAGTTCTTC,CASSLGGSRTNEQFF
TRBJ2-2,18,TRBV6-2/TRBV6-3,TRBD1,medium-sized,TGTGCCAGCAGGCCTCAGACAGGGGGCTACGAGAACACCGGGGAGCTGTTTTTT,CASRPQTGGYENTGELFF
TRBJ1-2,17,TRBV18,-,-,TGTGCCAGCTCACCACCGGGATACGGGGCCGCGGACTATGGCTACACCTTC,CASSPPGYGAADYGYTF
TRBJ1-5,15,TRBV6-1,-,-,TGTGCCAGCACTCCTTCTCAATCAGGGAGGCAGCCCCAGCATTTT,CASTPSQSGRQPQHF
TRBJ1-5,12,TRBV6-2/TRBV6-3,-,medium-sized,TGTGCCAGCAGTGAAGACTATCAGCCCCAGCATTTT,CASSEDYQPQHF
TRBJ1-6,15,TRBV19,TRBD1,-,TGTGCCAGTAGATCCGGACAGGGGGCGCGTTCACCCCTCCACTTT,CASRSGQGARSPLHF
TRBJ2-2,14,TRBV29-1,TRBD1,medium-sized,TGCAGCGTTGAGTACAGGGGGCGAACCGGGGAGCTGTTTTTT,CSVEYRGRTGELFF
TRBJ2-5,15,TRBV12-3/TRBV12-4,TRBD2,large,TGTGCCAGCAGTTTACTAGCGGGCATACAAGAGACCCAGTACTTC,CASSLLAGIQETQYF
TRBJ2-1,14,TRBV5-1,TRBD2,-,TGCGCCAGCAGGGGACTAGCGGCGTACAATGAGCAGTTCTTC,CASRGLAAYNEQFF
TRBJ2-2,16,TRBV6-2/TRBV6-3,TRBD2,medium-sized,TGTGCCAGCAGGACCGGGACTAGCGGGTACACCGGGGAGCTGTTTTTT,CASRTGTSGYTGELFF
TRBJ2-1,13,TRBV4-2,-,few,TGTGCCAGCAGGGCCACAGGGTACAATGAGCAGTTCTTC,CASRATGYNEQFF
TRBJ1-3,16,TRBV5-6,-,-,TGTGCCAGCAGCCTCCGACCAGCCCCCTCTGGAAACACCATATATTTT,CASSLRPAPSGNTIYF
TRBJ2-7,13,TRBV7-2,-,medium-sized,TGTGCCAGCAGCCGAGACAGGACCTACGAGCAGTACTTC,CASSRDRTYEQYF
TRBJ2-7,14,TRBV6-5,-,medium-sized,TGTGCCAGCAGTTACTCTCAGGGATCCTACGAGCAGTACTTC,CASSYSQGSYEQYF